The following is a TCR beta chain sequence with its context. The entry originates in a study of T cell responses to AZD1222 COVID-19 vaccine. Assay used: immunoSEQ multiplex PCR; TCRdb lists only in-frame clones, some missing. The table lists approximately 140,000 clones, roughly 93% of them singletons. The trim removed 5 bases at V and 1 base at J, leaving 4 bases unmatched. Germline V CDR1 and CDR2: PRHDT, FYEKMQ (reference sequence). The CDR3 is 15 amino acids. The material sequenced was peripheral blood, taken on day 0 of AZD1222 vaccination. V gene TRBV13 combines with J gene TRBJ2-3; 9 positions match TRBD2. This TCR was recovered from an adult in good health. DNA of the CDR3: TGTGCCAGCAGCGGGCGGACTAGCGGCACAGATACGCAGTATTTT. Protein product: CASSGRTSGTDTQYF.